This paragraph covers one T cell receptor beta chain sequence. A much larger clonotype is one base distant, so this may be a read error. The final CDR3 position lacks the conserved phenylalanine or tryptophan, pointing to a likely read error. From germline, CDR1 is SEHNR and CDR2 FQNEAQ (reference sequence). V was clipped by 7 bases and J by 4 bases, with 13 bases between them. This CDR3 spans 13 amino acids. The source of the sample is a study of Graves' ophthalmopathy and Graves' hyperthyroidism. The authors amplified TCR beta CDR3 regions, and they did so from RNA transcripts for repertoire sequencing. HTBI primers served in a first-round RT-PCR, which a second-round multiplex PCR followed. MiXCR, run by TCRdb on the multiplex PCR reads, gives a single entry per CDR3 protein. The table includes roughly 700,000 distinct CDR3 sequences, approximately 40% detected once. The evidence that diagnosis relied on was clinical symptoms, serum thyroxine, TRAb, thyroid ultrasound and orbital computed tomography.

This receptor was identified in an adult man with Graves' ophthalmopathy. The chain joins TRBV7-9 to TRBJ1-2; D remains unclear. Specimen: peripheral blood. CDR3 protein: CASTYERGYGYTL. The CDR3 region has the DNA TGTGCCAGCACCTATGAAAGAGGCTATGGCTACACCCTC.